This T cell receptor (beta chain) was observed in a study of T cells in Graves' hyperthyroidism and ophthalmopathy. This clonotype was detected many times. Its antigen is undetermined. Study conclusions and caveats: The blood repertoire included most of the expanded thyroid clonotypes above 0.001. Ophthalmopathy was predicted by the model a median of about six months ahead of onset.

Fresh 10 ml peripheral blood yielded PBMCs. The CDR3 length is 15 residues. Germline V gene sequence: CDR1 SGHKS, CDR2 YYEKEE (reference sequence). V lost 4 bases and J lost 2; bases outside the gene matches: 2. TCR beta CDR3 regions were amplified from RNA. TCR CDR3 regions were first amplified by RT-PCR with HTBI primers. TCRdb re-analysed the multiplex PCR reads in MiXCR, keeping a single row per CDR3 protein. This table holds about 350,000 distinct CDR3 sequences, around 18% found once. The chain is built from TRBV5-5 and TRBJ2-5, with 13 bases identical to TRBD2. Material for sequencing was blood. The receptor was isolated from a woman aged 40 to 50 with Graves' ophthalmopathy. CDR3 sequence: CASSAGLAGQETQYF. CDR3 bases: TGTGCCAGCAGCGCGGGACTAGCGGGGCAAGAGACCCAGTACTTC. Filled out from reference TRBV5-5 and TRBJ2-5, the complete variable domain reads DAGVTQSPTHLIKTRGQQVTLRCSPISGHKSVSWYQQVLGQGPQFIFQYYEKEERGRGNFPDRFSARQFPNYSSELNVNALLLGDSALYLCASSAGLAGQETQYFGPGTRLLVL.